Following are 6 T cell receptor beta chains from one sample sequenced in a study of tumor-infiltrating lymphocytes in primary liver carcinoma. Using a constant-region primer together with ProtoScript II reverse transcriptase, TCR beta cDNA was made from roughly 500 ng of total RNA. Libraries covering TCR beta were generated through three nested multiplex PCR rounds (using a slightly modified ARM-PCR). Rounds one and two of PCR, each of 10 cycles, were primed with TRBV1-TRBV30 forward primers and a C-beta reverse primer. Via MiXCR, TCRdb re-called the multiplex PCR reads, giving one row per CDR3 protein. The table records fewer than 350,000 distinct CDR3 sequences, more than 55% of them present only once. For blood RNA, unsorted whole blood served as the source, and germline DNA was extracted too. The sequencing input was peripheral blood. All receptors come from a man aged 35 to 55 with primary liver carcinoma and hepatitis B virus infection.

Points on this clonotype: One junction end does not reproduce the germline sequence, and a read error may be involved. The V gene is TRBV4-3, the J gene TRBJ2-1; 9 bases align to TRBD2. The CDR3 is 17 amino acids. Germline CDR1 reads LGHNA; CDR2 reads YSLEER. The CDR3 nucleotides read TGCGCCAGAAGCCTGAGGGATAGCGGGAGTTTCGTCGGCGAGCAGTTCTTC. Its protein is CARSLRDSGSFVGEQFF.

Written as DNA, the CDR3 is TGTGCCAGCAGCCGCCGGGACTTCGTAAATCAGCCCCAGCATTTT. It specifies CASSRRDFVNQPQHF. The chain is built from TRBV5-6 and TRBJ1-5, with D possibly being TRBD1 (5 bases). CDR1 SGHDT and CDR2 YYEEEE come from the germline V gene. The CDR3 sequence is 15 residues long. Trimming took 4 bases from V and 4 from J, leaving 15 bases between them. The full variable domain, completed using reference TRBV5-6 and TRBJ1-5, is DAGVTQSPTHLIKTRGQQVTLRCSPKSGHDTVSWYQQALGQGPQFIFQYYEEEERQRGNFPDRFSGHQFPNYSSELNVNALLLGDSALYLCASSRRDFVNQPQHFGDGTRLSIL.

This clonotype was found many times. This chain links TRBV6-1 with TRBJ2-5; TRBD1 is a possible D gene (6 bases). In germline, CDR1 is MNHNS, CDR2 SASEGT. The CDR3 is 13 amino acids. Trimming stripped 5 bases from V and 5 bases from J, with 12 bases between. CDR3 loop: CASSPDRGETQYF. CDR3 nucleotides: TGTGCCAGCAGTCCGGACAGAGGGGAGACCCAGTACTTC.

As regards this clonotype: This clone may be a read error of a much larger clone one base away. The chain employs TRBV4-2 and TRBJ1-2; D perhaps matches TRBD1 (5 bases). From germline, CDR1 is LGHNA and CDR2 YNFKEQ. The V end lost 1 base, the J end lost 4 bases, and 10 bases lay between the germline ends. The length of the CDR3 is 14 residues. The DNA for the CDR3 is TGTGCCAGCAGCCAAGTAGACAGCTCCTATGGCTACACCTTC. Translation gives CASSQVDSSYGYTF.

The rearrangement uses TRBV12-5 and TRBJ1-2; D is unclear. The V end was cut by 3 bases, the J end by 8 bases, with 16 bases between. CDR1 and CDR2 from the germline V gene are LGHNT and FRNRAP. This CDR3 is 14 amino acids long. CDR3 in DNA: TGTGCTAGTGGTTTTGTGCCCCAGGTCGCGGGCTACACCTTC. This encodes CASGFVPQVAGYTF.

This rearrangement joins TRBV11-2 to TRBJ2-7; 7 nucleotides line up with TRBD1. CDR3 size: 15 residues. In germline, CDR1 is SGHAT, CDR2 FQNNGV. V lost 7 bases, J lost 0 bases, and 9 bases stayed unmatched. CDR3 in DNA: TGTGCCAGCACAATGATAGGGGGCGCCTCCTACGAGCAGTACTTC. Protein sequence: CASTMIGGASYEQYF.